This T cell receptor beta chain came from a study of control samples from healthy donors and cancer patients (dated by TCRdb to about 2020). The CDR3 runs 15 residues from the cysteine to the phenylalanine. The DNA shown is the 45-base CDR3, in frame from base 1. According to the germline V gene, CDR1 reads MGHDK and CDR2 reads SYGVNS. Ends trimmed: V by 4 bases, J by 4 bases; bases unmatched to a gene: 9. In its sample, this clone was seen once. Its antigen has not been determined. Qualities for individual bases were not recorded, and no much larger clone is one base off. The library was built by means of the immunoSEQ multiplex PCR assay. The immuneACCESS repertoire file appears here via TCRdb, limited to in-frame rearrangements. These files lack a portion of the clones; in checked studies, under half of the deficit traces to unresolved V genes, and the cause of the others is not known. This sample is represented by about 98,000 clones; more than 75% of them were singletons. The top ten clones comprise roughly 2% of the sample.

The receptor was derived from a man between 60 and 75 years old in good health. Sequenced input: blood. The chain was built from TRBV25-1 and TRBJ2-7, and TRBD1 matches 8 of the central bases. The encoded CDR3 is CASSGLTGVGYEQYF. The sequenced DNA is TGTGCCAGCAGTGGGCTGACAGGGGTAGGGTACGAGCAGTACTTC.